These 31 T cell receptor beta chains were all obtained from the same sample, sequenced in a study of shared clonotypes between healthy human individuals. Repertoires were generated with immunoSEQ multiplex PCR, while TCRdb's copy carries only in-frame clones and drops some. The sample lists millions of clones, over 85% occurring once. The sample consisted of naive CD4+ T cells sorted from blood. As for subset: CD45RA+ positively selected. Receptors originate from a man between 18 and 29 years old in good health.

This chain links TRBV19 with TRBJ2-1, with 8 bases that match TRBD1. CDR1 and CDR2 (germline): LNHDA, SQIVND (reference sequence). The V and J ends lost 4 bases and 2 bases, in that order; junction bases with no gene match: 4. This CDR3 has 15 amino acids. CDR3 in amino acids: CASSNPGGPYNEQFF. For the CDR3, the DNA is TGTGCCAGTAGTAACCCAGGGGGCCCCTACAATGAGCAGTTCTTC.

DNA of the CDR3: TGTGCCAGCAGCCCCGGGGTAGGGCAGGGAATTGCCGGGGAGCTGTTTTTT. This gives the protein CASSPGVGQGIAGELFF. The J gene is TRBJ2-2, the V gene TRBV7-2; perhaps D is TRBD1 or TRBD2 (5 bases each). The length of the CDR3 is 17 residues. V was clipped by 5 bases and J by 6 bases, with 22 bases between them. CDR1 is SGHTA, CDR2 FQGNSA, per germline.

This rearrangement joins TRBV18 to TRBJ2-3; D not resolved. This CDR3 contains 12 residues. V dropped 3 bases and J dropped 11 bases, with 12 bases sitting between them. From germline, CDR1 is KGHSH and CDR2 LQKENI. The CDR3 sequence is CASSPLSGRQYF. The CDR3, as DNA: TGTGCCAGCTCACCGTTGAGTGGAAGGCAGTATTTT.

V usage is TRBV7-9 and J usage is TRBJ2-1; 8 positions agree with TRBD1. J gave up 2 bases and V 5 bases, and 5 bases lay outside the gene matches. The CDR3 has 15 residues. CDR1 and CDR2 (germline): SEHNR, FQNEAQ (reference sequence). The CDR3 nucleotides are TGTGCCAGCAGCCCAGGACAGGGACCCTACAATGAGCAGTTCTTC. This encodes CASSPGQGPYNEQFF.

In the case of this clone: Other DNA sequences in the same sample also yield this CDR3. The genes are TRBV7-2 and TRBJ2-1, with 8 bases aligning to TRBD2. CDR3 size: 15 residues. With V trimmed by 5 bases and J by 3 bases, 6 bases remained unmatched. Germline CDR1 reads SGHTA; CDR2 reads FQGNSA. CDR3 loop: CASSLSGGLYNEQFF. Written as DNA, the CDR3 is TGTGCCAGCAGCCTGAGCGGGGGCCTCTACAATGAGCAGTTCTTC.

This CDR3 reads CASSEETGQGYTF. The DNA for the CDR3 is TGTGCCAGCAGTGAAGAGACAGGGCAGGGCTACACCTTC. This chain uses TRBV2 with TRBJ1-2, with 7 bases lining up with TRBD1. Germline V gene data show CDR1 as SNHLY and CDR2 as FYNNEI. The CDR3 is made up of 13 amino acids. After removal of 1 base from V and 8 bases from J, the junction contained 4 bases not matched to a gene.

This chain uses TRBV10-2 with TRBJ2-2; a weak D match, TRBD2 (6 bases). The V end lost 5 bases, the J end lost 4 bases, and 11 bases lay between the germline ends. The CDR3 is made up of 14 amino acids. Germline V gene data show CDR1 as WSHSY and CDR2 as SAAADI. The CDR3 DNA reads as TGCGCCAGCAGTAGTGCGCGGGGCACCGGGGAGCTGTTTTTT. Translated: CASSSARGTGELFF.

Comments on this clone: The same CDR3 can be traced to other DNA sequences in this sample. This chain's CDR3 is CASSPQDTQYF. CDR3 bases: TGTGCCAGCAGCCCTCAGGATACGCAGTATTTT. The chain joins TRBV13 to TRBJ2-3; no clear D. The ends were cut back, 5 bases at V and 6 bases at J, with 6 bases in the middle. CDR3 length equals 11 residues. CDR1 and CDR2 from the germline V gene are PRHDT and FYEKMQ (reference sequence).

V gene TRBV7-2 combines with J gene TRBJ1-2; the D gene is possibly TRBD1 (6 bases). From germline, CDR1 is SGHTA and CDR2 FQGNSA. CDR3 length: 14 residues. Trimming shortened V by 7 bases and J by 6 bases, and 18 bases separated the two germline ends. The CDR3 bases are TGTGCCAGCAACCCGACAGGAGTGCCAGATGGCTACACCTTC. Amino acid sequence: CASNPTGVPDGYTF. Full variable domain (missing parts from reference TRBV7-2 and TRBJ1-2): GAGVSQSPSNKVTEKGKDVELRCDPISGHTALYWYRQSLGQGLEFLIYFQGNSAPDKSGLPSDRFSAERTGGSVSTLTIQRTQQEDSAVYLCASNPTGVPDGYTFGSGTRLTVV.

The genes are TRBV18 and TRBJ2-3; 13 positions match TRBD2. Germline loops: CDR1 KGHSH, CDR2 LQKENI. The CDR3 is 16 amino acids. V shed 3 bases, J shed 2 bases, and the junction held 2 bases outside the gene matches. Here the CDR3 reads CASSPGTSGVTDTQYF. Here the CDR3 DNA reads TGTGCCAGCTCACCCGGGACTAGCGGGGTCACAGATACGCAGTATTTT.

In regard to this clone: Within the sample, other DNA sequences also encode this same CDR3. The chain recombines TRBV2 with TRBJ2-3; D possibly corresponds to TRBD2 (6 bases). The CDR3 has 15 residues. Trimming left V 4 bases short and J 0 bases short, with 11 bases between. Germline CDR1 and CDR2: SNHLY and FYNNEI. Written as DNA, the CDR3 is TGTGCCAGCAGTGTGGGGGGACCCAGCACAGATACGCAGTATTTT. This translates into CASSVGGPSTDTQYF.

In its sample, this clone was seen once. This chain joins TRBV6-5 and TRBJ1-6; D perhaps matches TRBD1 (6 bases). V lost 8 bases, J lost 7 bases, and 12 bases lay in between. The germline CDR1 and CDR2 sequences are MNHEY and SVGAGI. There are 13 residues in the CDR3. This CDR3 is CASGQTINSPLHF. The CDR3 DNA reads TGTGCCAGCGGACAGACCATCAATTCACCCCTCCACTTT.

This chain joins TRBV5-6 and TRBJ2-1; D is unclear. V lost 4 bases and J lost 3, with 17 bases in between. Germline V gene sequence: CDR1 SGHDT, CDR2 YYEEEE. This CDR3 is built from 16 residues. As DNA, the CDR3 is TGTGCCAGCAGCGCCCCTAGTGTATCGGGCTACAATGAGCAGTTCTTC. As protein: CASSAPSVSGYNEQFF.

With regard to this clone: The same CDR3 also results from other DNA sequences found in this sample. The chain couples TRBV29-1 to TRBJ2-5; no definite D call. This CDR3 contains 11 residues. Germline CDR1 reads SQVTM; CDR2 reads ANQGSEA. V lost 2 bases, J lost 5 bases, and 6 bases lay in between. CDR3 loop: CSVESGETQYF. In DNA, the CDR3 is TGCAGCGTTGAAAGTGGTGAGACCCAGTACTTC.

The rearrangement uses TRBV27 and TRBJ2-3; the match to TRBD1 covers 7 bases. Germline CDR1 MNHEY, CDR2 SMNVEV (reference sequence). The ends lost 8 bases at V and 4 bases at J; junction bases unmatched: 12. This CDR3 comprises 15 residues. The CDR3 DNA reads TGTGCCAGCTCCAGTCCGACAGGGCGCGCAGATACGCAGTATTTT. This gives the protein CASSSPTGRADTQYF.

Concerning this clone: At one end, the junction sequence differs from germline, possibly due to a read error. The CDR3 spells CASSPGLNYEQYF. CDR3 coding DNA: TGTGCTAGCAGCCCAGGCCTAAACTACGAGCAGTACTTC. The chain uses TRBV7-7 and TRBJ2-7; D is unresolved. Per the germline V gene, CDR1 is SSHAT and CDR2 is FNYEAQ (reference sequence). The CDR3 extends over 13 amino acids.

Remarks on this clone: This sample also contains other DNA sequences that code for the same CDR3. This chain uses TRBV28 with TRBJ2-3; maybe TRBD2 (7 bases). The CDR3 extends over 14 amino acids. V lost 3 bases and J lost 3, with 10 bases in between. In germline, CDR1 is MDHEN, CDR2 SYDVKM. The CDR3 nucleotides are TGTGCCAGCAGTTTGAGGGGGGGGACAGATACGCAGTATTTT. Translating gives CASSLRGGTDTQYF.

Only one count was recorded for this clone. At the DNA level, this CDR3 is encoded by other sequences in the same sample as well. The V call is TRBV7-2, the J call TRBJ2-1; no clear D. The germline V gene encodes CDR1 SGHTA and CDR2 FQGNSA. This CDR3 contains 15 residues. Trimming took off 1 base at V and 0 bases at J, with 7 bases between the two ends. In DNA, the CDR3 is TGTGCCAGCAGCTTAGACCCAAGCTCCTACAATGAGCAGTTCTTC. Amino acids: CASSLDPSSYNEQFF.

CDR3 residues: CASSVGGTPEQYF. The CDR3 bases are TGTGCCAGCAGCGTAGGGGGGACCCCCGAGCAGTACTTC. This rearrangement joins TRBV9 to TRBJ2-7; D is possibly TRBD1 or TRBD2 (5 bases each). Trimming removed 0 bases from V and 6 bases from J, with 10 bases in between. This CDR3 comprises 13 residues. The germline V gene has CDR1 SGDLS and CDR2 YYNGEE.

To note about this clone: The sample carries other DNA sequences with the same CDR3. The genes are TRBV7-2 and TRBJ1-3, with D perhaps TRBD1 (6 bases). The CDR3 length is 14 residues. Trimming cost V 5 bases and J 4 bases, with 12 bases left between them. Germline loops: CDR1 SGHTA, CDR2 FQGNSA. Here the CDR3 reads CASSPQGGGNTIYF. CDR3 sequence (DNA): TGTGCCAGCAGCCCACAGGGAGGCGGAAACACCATATATTTT.

This chain links TRBV5-1 with TRBJ2-7, with 7 bases identical to TRBD1. The CDR3 consists of 14 residues. V gave up 4 bases and J gave up 4 bases; unmatched junction bases: 8. In germline, CDR1 is SGHRS, CDR2 YFSETQ. DNA for the CDR3: TGCGCCAGCAGCACCGGGACAGATCCTTACGAGCAGTACTTC. Protein: CASSTGTDPYEQYF.

The genes are TRBV19 and TRBJ1-5; D perhaps matches TRBD1 (5 bases). The ends were cut back, 5 bases at V and 11 bases at J, with 16 bases in the middle. In germline, CDR1 is LNHDA, CDR2 SQIVND (reference sequence). The CDR3 contains 13 residues. CDR3 protein: CASSASGPLAQHF. The CDR3 DNA follows: TGTGCCAGTAGTGCTTCGGGACCGTTGGCCCAGCATTTT.

The chain couples TRBV28 to TRBJ2-7; perhaps TRBD2 as D (7 bases). Germline CDR1 and CDR2: MDHEN and SYDVKM. V lost 5 bases and J lost 2, with 22 bases in between. The CDR3 extends over 17 amino acids. Here the CDR3 reads CASSPFNTGGHTYEQYF. DNA of the CDR3: TGTGCCAGCAGTCCCTTTAATACCGGGGGGCACACCTACGAGCAGTACTTC. The complete variable domain, with remaining parts taken from reference TRBV28 and TRBJ2-7, reads DVKVTQSSRYLVKRTGEKVFLECVQDMDHENMFWYRQDPGLGLRLIYFSYDVKMKEKGDIPEGYSVSREKKERFSLILESASTNQTSMYLCASSPFNTGGHTYEQYFGPGTRLTVT.

V and J are TRBV29-1 and TRBJ2-3, with a weak D call TRBD1 (6 bases). This CDR3 spans 14 amino acids. Germline V gives CDR1 SQVTM, CDR2 ANQGSEA. The V end lost 6 bases, the J end lost 0 bases, and 13 bases lay between the germline ends. The CDR3 nucleotides are TGCAGCGTGGCAGGGACAAGGAGCACAGATACGCAGTATTTT. Its protein is CSVAGTRSTDTQYF.

This clone has only one observation. The rearrangement links TRBV18 to TRBJ2-2, with 7 nucleotides matching TRBD1. This CDR3 comprises 14 residues. CDR1 is KGHSH and CDR2 is LQKENI in the germline V gene. After removal of 4 bases from V and 5 bases from J, the junction contained 4 bases not matched to a gene. The CDR3 DNA follows: TGTGCCAGCTCACGGGACAGAACTACCGGGGAGCTGTTTTTT. Translated, it gives CASSRDRTTGELFF.

The J gene is TRBJ2-5, the V gene TRBV4-2; 10 bases match TRBD1. In germline, CDR1 is LGHNA, CDR2 YNFKEQ. The CDR3 consists of 14 residues. V shed 3 bases and J 7 bases; nucleotides not matched to a gene: 5. The CDR3 here is CASSQTGGLRTQYF. CDR3 bases: TGTGCCAGCAGCCAGACAGGGGGCCTAAGGACCCAGTACTTC.

The CDR3: CAWSVSNDQPQHF. CDR3 DNA sequence: TGTGCCTGGAGTGTGAGCAACGATCAGCCCCAGCATTTT. V is TRBV30 and J is TRBJ1-5; D is uncertain. CDR3 length equals 13 residues. Germline V lookup: CDR1 GTSNPN, CDR2 SVGIG (reference sequence). Between the trimmed V and J ends, which lost 0 bases and 5 bases, there was a span of 8 bases.

This chain joins TRBV5-4 and TRBJ2-5; no definite D call. The V end lost 1 base, the J end lost 5 bases, and 24 bases lay between the germline ends. The germline V gene encodes CDR1 SGHNT and CDR2 YYREEE (reference sequence). The CDR3 runs to 18 residues. CDR3 nucleotide sequence: TGTGCCAGCAGCTTGCGTGCCTTACGGACGTGGGGTTCGGAGACCCAGTACTTC. It translates to CASSLRALRTWGSETQYF. The full variable domain, its missing parts supplied by reference TRBV5-4 and TRBJ2-5, is ETGVTQSPTHLIKTRGQQVTLRCSSQSGHNTVSWYQQALGQGPQFIFQYYREEENGRGNFPPRFSGLQFPNYSSELNVNALELDDSALYLCASSLRALRTWGSETQYFGPGTRLLVL.

CDR3 region: CASSVQMSTDTQYF. The CDR3 bases are TGCGCCAGCAGTGTACAGATGAGCACAGATACGCAGTATTTT. The rearrangement uses TRBV10-1 and TRBJ2-3; D gene unclear. The CDR3 spans 14 residues. The V gene lost 4 bases and the J gene lost 0 bases, with 8 bases spanning the gap. Germline CDR1 reads WNHNN; CDR2 reads SYGVQD (reference sequence).

This clone has only one observation. The rearrangement joins TRBV25-1 to TRBJ1-2, with D perhaps TRBD1 (5 bases). This CDR3 spans 17 amino acids. CDR1 and CDR2 (germline): MGHDK, SYGVNS. V was shortened by 0 bases and J by 7 bases, with 21 bases between the two germline ends. CDR3 sequence (DNA): TGTGCCAGCAGTGAATATCTACAGGCCGGGGGAGTAGGTGGCTACACCTTC. Translating it yields CASSEYLQAGGVGGYTF.

The chain couples TRBV29-1 to TRBJ1-4; TRBD1 matches at 8 bases. CDR3 size: 12 residues. Germline V gene data show CDR1 as SQVTM and CDR2 as ANQGSEA. V shed 4 bases and J 8 bases; nucleotides not matched to a gene: 3. CDR3 sequence (DNA): TGCAGCGTTGGGACAGGGAAAGAAAAACTGTTTTTT. Translating it yields CSVGTGKEKLFF.